Listed here is a single T cell receptor beta chain. Its matching antigen is unknown. This record belongs to a study of cytomegalovirus exposure and HLA in healthy donors. Regarding the study as a whole: The investigators catalogued about 170 TCR beta chains as cytomegalovirus-associated. Later work showed greater clonal expansion in HLA-associated TCR beta chains than in equally common others. Some highly shared sequence variants likely arose as a pipeline artifact.

60 Vbeta and 13 Jbeta primers were used in PCR. Sequencing was performed with immunoSEQ multiplex PCR; in TCRdb, only in-frame clones are kept and a portion is missing. The table lists around 110,000 clones, 50% to 75% of them singletons. The sequenced material came from PBMCs. This TCR derives from a woman aged 40 to 50 in good health and CMV-seropositive.

Written as DNA, the CDR3 is TGTGCCAGCAGCGTGGACAGGTACAACGAGCAGTACTTC. Amino acids: CASSVDRYNEQYF. This rearrangement joins TRBV7-8 to TRBJ2-7; 7 nucleotides line up with TRBD1. This CDR3 spans 13 amino acids. CDR1 is SGHVS and CDR2 is FQNEAQ in the germline V gene. V shed 5 bases and J 5 bases; nucleotides not matched to a gene: 6.